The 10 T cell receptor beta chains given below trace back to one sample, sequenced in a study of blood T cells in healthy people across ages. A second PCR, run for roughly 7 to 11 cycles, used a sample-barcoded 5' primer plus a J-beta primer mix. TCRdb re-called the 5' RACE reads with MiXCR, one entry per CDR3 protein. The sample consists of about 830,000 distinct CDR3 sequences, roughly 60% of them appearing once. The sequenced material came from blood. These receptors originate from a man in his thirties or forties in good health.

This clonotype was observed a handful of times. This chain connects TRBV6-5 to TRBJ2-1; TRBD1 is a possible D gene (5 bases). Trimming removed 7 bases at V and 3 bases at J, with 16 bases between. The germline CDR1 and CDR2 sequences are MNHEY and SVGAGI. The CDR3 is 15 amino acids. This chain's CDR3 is CASMPQATVYNEQFF. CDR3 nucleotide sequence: TGTGCCAGCATGCCCCAAGCGACAGTCTACAATGAGCAGTTCTTC.

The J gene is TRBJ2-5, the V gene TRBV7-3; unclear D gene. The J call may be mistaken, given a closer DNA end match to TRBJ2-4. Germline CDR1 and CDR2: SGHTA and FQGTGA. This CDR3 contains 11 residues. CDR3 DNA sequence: TGTGCCAGCAGCCCCCTGGGCATTCAGTACTTC. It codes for CASSPLGIQYF.

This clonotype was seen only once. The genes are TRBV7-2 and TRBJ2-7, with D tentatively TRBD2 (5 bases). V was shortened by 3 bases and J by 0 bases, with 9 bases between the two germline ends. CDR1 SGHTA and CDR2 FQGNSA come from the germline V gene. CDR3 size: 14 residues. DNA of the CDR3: TGTGCCAGCAGCTTTTTGGGAGTCTCCTACGAGCAGTACTTC. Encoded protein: CASSFLGVSYEQYF. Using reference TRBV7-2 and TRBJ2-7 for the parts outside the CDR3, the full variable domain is GAGVSQSPSNKVTEKGKDVELRCDPISGHTALYWYRQSLGQGLEFLIYFQGNSAPDKSGLPSDRFSAERTGGSVSTLTIQRTQQEDSAVYLCASSFLGVSYEQYFGPGTRLTVT.

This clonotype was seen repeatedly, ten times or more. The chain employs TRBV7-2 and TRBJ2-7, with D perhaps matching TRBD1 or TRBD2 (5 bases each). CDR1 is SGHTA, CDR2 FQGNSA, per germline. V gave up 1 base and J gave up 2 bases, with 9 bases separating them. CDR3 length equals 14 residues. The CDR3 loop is CASSLGGVTYEQYF. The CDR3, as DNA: TGTGCCAGCAGCTTAGGAGGGGTTACCTACGAGCAGTACTTC.

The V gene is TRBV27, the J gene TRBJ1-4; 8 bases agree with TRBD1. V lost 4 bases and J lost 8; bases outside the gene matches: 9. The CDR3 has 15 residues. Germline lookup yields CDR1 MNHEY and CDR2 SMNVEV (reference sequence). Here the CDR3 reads CASSSTGQGIEKLFF. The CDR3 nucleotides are TGTGCCAGCAGTTCAACCGGACAGGGAATAGAAAAACTGTTTTTT.

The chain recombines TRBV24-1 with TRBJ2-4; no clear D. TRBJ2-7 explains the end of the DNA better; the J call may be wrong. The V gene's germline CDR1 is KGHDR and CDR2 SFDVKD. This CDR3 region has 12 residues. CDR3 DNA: TGTGCCACCAGTGATTTTGGGTACGAGCAGTACTTC. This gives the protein CATSDFGYEQYF.

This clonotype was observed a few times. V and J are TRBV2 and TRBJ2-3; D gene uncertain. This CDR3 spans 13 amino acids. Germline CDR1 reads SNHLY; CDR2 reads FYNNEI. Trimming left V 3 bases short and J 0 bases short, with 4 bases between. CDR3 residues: CASSDTSTDTQYF. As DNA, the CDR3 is TGTGCCAGCAGTGACACTAGCACAGATACGCAGTATTTT.

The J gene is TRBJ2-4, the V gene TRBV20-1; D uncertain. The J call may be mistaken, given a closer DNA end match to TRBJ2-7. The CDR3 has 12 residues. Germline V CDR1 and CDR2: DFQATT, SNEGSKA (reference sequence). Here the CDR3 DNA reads TGCAGTGCTAGATGGGGAATCGACGAGCAGTACTTC. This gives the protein CSARWGIDEQYF.

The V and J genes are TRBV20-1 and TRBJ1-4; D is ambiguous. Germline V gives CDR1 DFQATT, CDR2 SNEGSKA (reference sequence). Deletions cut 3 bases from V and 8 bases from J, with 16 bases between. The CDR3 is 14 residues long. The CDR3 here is CSASVAGGREKLFF. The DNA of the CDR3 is TGCAGTGCTAGTGTGGCAGGCGGGAGGGAAAAACTGTTTTTT.

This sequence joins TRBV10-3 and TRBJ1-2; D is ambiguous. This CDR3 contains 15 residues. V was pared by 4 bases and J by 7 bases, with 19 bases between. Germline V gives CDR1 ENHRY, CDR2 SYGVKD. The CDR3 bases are TGTGCCATCAGTGTTGAATGGGCAGTCAACATTGGCTACACCTTC. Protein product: CAISVEWAVNIGYTF.